Listed here is a single TCR beta chain. This specimen belongs to a study of Graves' ophthalmopathy and Graves' hyperthyroidism. CDR3 size: 10 residues. The germline gives CDR1 SQVTM, CDR2 ANQGSEA. Trimming left V 7 bases short and J 2 bases short, with 5 bases between. The TCR beta CDR3 regions underwent amplification from RNA transcripts. Following a first-round RT-PCR that used HTBI primers, a second-round multiplex PCR was carried out. Using its own MiXCR run on the multiplex PCR reads, TCRdb lists one record per CDR3 protein. The sample yields 150,000 to 200,000 distinct CDR3 sequences, roughly two fifths seen once.

The sequence was collected from a woman aged 40 to 50 with Graves' ophthalmopathy. Sequenced: peripheral blood. The gene calls are TRBV29-1 and TRBJ1-1; D not resolved. Here the CDR3 reads CSALNTEAFF. CDR3 nucleotide sequence: TGCAGCGCCCTAAACACTGAAGCTTTCTTT.